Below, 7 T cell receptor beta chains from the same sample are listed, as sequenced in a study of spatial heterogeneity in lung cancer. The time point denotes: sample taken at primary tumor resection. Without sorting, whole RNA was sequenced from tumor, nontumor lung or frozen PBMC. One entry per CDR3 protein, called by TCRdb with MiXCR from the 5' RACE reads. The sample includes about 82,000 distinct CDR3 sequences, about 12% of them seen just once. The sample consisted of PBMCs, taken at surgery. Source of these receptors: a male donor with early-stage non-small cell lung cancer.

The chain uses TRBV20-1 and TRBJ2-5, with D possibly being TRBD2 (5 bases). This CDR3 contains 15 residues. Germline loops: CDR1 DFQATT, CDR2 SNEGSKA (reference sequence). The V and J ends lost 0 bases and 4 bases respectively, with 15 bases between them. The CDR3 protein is CSARDGVEVGETQYF. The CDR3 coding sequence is TGCAGTGCTAGAGACGGGGTCGAGGTTGGAGAGACCCAGTACTTC.

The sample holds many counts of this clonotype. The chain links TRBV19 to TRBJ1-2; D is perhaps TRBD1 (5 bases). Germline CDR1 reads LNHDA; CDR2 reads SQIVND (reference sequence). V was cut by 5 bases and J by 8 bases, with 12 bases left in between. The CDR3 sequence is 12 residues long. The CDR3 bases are TGTGCCAGTAGTCCCCAGGGTGACGGCTACACCTTC. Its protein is CASSPQGDGYTF.

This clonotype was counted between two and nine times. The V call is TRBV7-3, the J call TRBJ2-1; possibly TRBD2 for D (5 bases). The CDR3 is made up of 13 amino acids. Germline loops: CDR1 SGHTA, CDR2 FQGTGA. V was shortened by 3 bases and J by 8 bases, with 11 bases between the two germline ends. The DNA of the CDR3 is TGTGCCAGCAGCTTGAAGGGAGTGGATGAGCAGTTCTTC. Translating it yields CASSLKGVDEQFF.

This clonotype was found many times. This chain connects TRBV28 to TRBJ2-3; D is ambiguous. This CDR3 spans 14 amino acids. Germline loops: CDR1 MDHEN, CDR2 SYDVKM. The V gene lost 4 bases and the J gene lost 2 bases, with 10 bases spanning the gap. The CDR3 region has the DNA TGTGCCAGCAGTTCCGGGCCCTCCACAGATACGCAGTATTTT. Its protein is CASSSGPSTDTQYF.

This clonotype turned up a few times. DNA for the CDR3: TGTGCCAGCAGCCTGACTAGCTGGGATACGCAGTATTTT. It specifies CASSLTSWDTQYF. This chain connects TRBV6-5 to TRBJ2-3, with 7 nucleotides matching TRBD2. Germline lookup yields CDR1 MNHEY and CDR2 SVGAGI. The CDR3 consists of 13 residues. V lost 6 bases to trimming and J lost 6 bases; unmatched junction nucleotides: 6.

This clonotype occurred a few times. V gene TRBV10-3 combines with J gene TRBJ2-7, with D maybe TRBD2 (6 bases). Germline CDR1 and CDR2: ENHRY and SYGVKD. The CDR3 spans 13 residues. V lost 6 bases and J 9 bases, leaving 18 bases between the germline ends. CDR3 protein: CAISEIAQGGQYF. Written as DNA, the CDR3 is TGTGCCATCAGCGAGATAGCCCAGGGAGGGCAGTACTTC.

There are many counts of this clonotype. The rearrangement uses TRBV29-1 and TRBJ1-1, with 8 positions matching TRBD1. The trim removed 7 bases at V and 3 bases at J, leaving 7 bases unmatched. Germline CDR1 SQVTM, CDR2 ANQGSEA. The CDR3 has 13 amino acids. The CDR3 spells CSAKQGDYTEAFF. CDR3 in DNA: TGCAGCGCTAAACAGGGGGATTACACTGAAGCTTTCTTT.